This is a list of T cell receptor beta chains from one sample in a study of cytomegalovirus exposure and HLA in healthy donors. Clones were read by immunoSEQ multiplex PCR, and TCRdb kept only the in-frame ones, dropping some. The data hold about 130,000 clones, with 70% to 75% observed a single time. The specimen sequenced was PBMCs. The receptors originated from a woman aged 40 to 55 in good health and CMV-seropositive. The CDR3 runs from the conserved cysteine through the conserved F or W. D genes are given only for firm matches. Some rows mark clone size as missing; the rest say once, few, many or name a class of expanded clone.

V gene: TRBV10-3; D gene: -; clone size: -; J gene: TRBJ1-2; CDR3 protein: CAISESADSRGYTF; CDR3 DNA: TGTGCCATCAGTGAGTCCGCGGACAGTCGGGGCTACACCTTC
V gene: TRBV28; D gene: -; clone size: -; J gene: TRBJ1-1; CDR3 protein: CASSLYGTEAFF; CDR3 DNA: TGTGCCAGCAGTTTATACGGCACTGAAGCTTTCTTT
V gene: TRBV19; D gene: -; clone size: -; J gene: TRBJ1-1; CDR3 protein: CASRGGDEAFF; CDR3 DNA: TGTGCCAGTAGGGGAGGGGATGAAGCTTTCTTT
V gene: TRBV5-4; D gene: TRBD2; clone size: -; J gene: TRBJ2-7; CDR3 protein: CASSLQTSGIGEQYF; CDR3 DNA: TGTGCCAGCAGCCTGCAGACTAGCGGGATTGGAGAGCAGTACTTC
V gene: TRBV18; D gene: -; clone size: once; J gene: TRBJ1-3; CDR3 protein: CASSYQVAQAMAGNTIYF; CDR3 DNA: TGTGCCAGCTCATACCAAGTTGCCCAGGCGATGGCTGGAAACACCATATATTTT
V gene: TRBV6-6; D gene: -; clone size: -; J gene: TRBJ2-5; CDR3 protein: CASTRTGGVGTQYF; CDR3 DNA: TGTGCCAGCACCAGGACCGGAGGCGTCGGGACCCAGTACTTC
V gene: TRBV5-8; D gene: TRBD1; clone size: few; J gene: TRBJ1-4; CDR3 protein: CASSFGQGSEKLFF; CDR3 DNA: TGTGCCAGCAGCTTCGGACAGGGGAGTGAAAAACTGTTTTTT
V gene: TRBV27; D gene: -; clone size: -; J gene: TRBJ2-7; CDR3 protein: CASSLQDPHAGSYEQYF; CDR3 DNA: TGTGCCAGCAGTTTACAGGACCCCCACGCGGGCTCCTACGAGCAGTACTTC
V gene: TRBV2; D gene: -; clone size: -; J gene: TRBJ2-1; CDR3 protein: CASRTGQSLIYNEQFF; CDR3 DNA: TGTGCCAGCAGAACTGGACAGTCCCTTATTTACAATGAGCAGTTCTTC
V gene: TRBV5-4; D gene: TRBD2; clone size: -; J gene: TRBJ2-5; CDR3 protein: CASSVPGLAGTIQETQYF; CDR3 DNA: TGTGCCAGCAGCGTCCCTGGACTAGCGGGGACCATCCAAGAGACCCAGTACTTC
V gene: TRBV30; D gene: -; clone size: few; J gene: TRBJ2-1; CDR3 protein: CAWRAVGEQFF; CDR3 DNA: TGTGCCTGGAGGGCGGTGGGTGAGCAGTTCTTC
V gene: TRBV18; D gene: -; clone size: once; J gene: TRBJ1-1; CDR3 protein: CASSPSGGGLLGTEAFF; CDR3 DNA: TGTGCCAGCTCACCGTCGGGGGGAGGGCTGTTGGGCACTGAAGCTTTCTTT
V gene: TRBV29-1; D gene: TRBD2; clone size: once; J gene: TRBJ2-1; CDR3 protein: CSVTAGYSGGLYNEQFF; CDR3 DNA: TGCAGCGTCACAGCTGGGTATAGCGGGGGGCTTTACAATGAGCAGTTCTTC
V gene: TRBV7-9; D gene: -; clone size: -; J gene: TRBJ1-1; CDR3 protein: CASSYGPGTEAFF; CDR3 DNA: TGTGCCAGCAGCTATGGGCCGGGGACTGAAGCTTTCTTT
V gene: TRBV19; D gene: -; clone size: many; J gene: TRBJ1-1; CDR3 protein: CASTVGQLNTEAFF; CDR3 DNA: TGTGCCAGTACCGTAGGACAGTTGAACACTGAAGCTTTCTTT
V gene: TRBV18; D gene: TRBD1; clone size: -; J gene: TRBJ1-2; CDR3 protein: CASSPWTGANYGYTF; CDR3 DNA: TGTGCCAGCTCACCTTGGACAGGAGCAAACTATGGCTACACCTTC
V gene: TRBV30; D gene: -; clone size: few; J gene: TRBJ1-2; CDR3 protein: CAWNNERSYGYTF; CDR3 DNA: TGTGCCTGGAACAACGAACGGAGCTATGGCTACACCTTC
V gene: TRBV27; D gene: -; clone size: -; J gene: TRBJ2-5; CDR3 protein: CASSQQGRETQYF; CDR3 DNA: TGTGCCAGCAGCCAACAGGGTCGGGAGACCCAGTACTTC
V gene: TRBV9; D gene: TRBD1; clone size: -; J gene: TRBJ2-5; CDR3 protein: CASSPIPGTGQETQYF; CDR3 DNA: TGTGCCAGCAGCCCGATCCCCGGGACAGGGCAAGAGACCCAGTACTTC
V gene: TRBV7-3; D gene: TRBD1; clone size: -; J gene: TRBJ2-1; CDR3 protein: CASKRTGGENEQFF; CDR3 DNA: TGTGCCAGCAAACGGACAGGGGGTGAGAATGAGCAGTTCTTC
V gene: TRBV30; D gene: TRBD1; clone size: -; J gene: TRBJ1-1; CDR3 protein: CAWSVGQGNTEAFF; CDR3 DNA: TGTGCCTGGAGTGTAGGACAGGGAAACACTGAAGCTTTCTTT
V gene: TRBV4-3; D gene: -; clone size: few; J gene: TRBJ1-4; CDR3 protein: CASSQAAQGRANEKLFF; CDR3 DNA: TGCGCCAGCAGCCAAGCCGCACAGGGAAGGGCTAATGAAAAACTGTTTTTT
V gene: TRBV10-1; D gene: TRBD1; clone size: -; J gene: TRBJ2-5; CDR3 protein: CASPRDRKETQYF; CDR3 DNA: TGCGCCAGTCCCCGGGACAGGAAAGAGACCCAGTACTTC
V gene: TRBV10-3; D gene: -; clone size: -; J gene: TRBJ1-5; CDR3 protein: CAISRGSNQPQHF; CDR3 DNA: TGTGCCATCTCGCGGGGGAGCAATCAGCCCCAGCATTTT
V gene: TRBV5-1; D gene: -; clone size: -; J gene: TRBJ1-1; CDR3 protein: CASSLDRGTEAFF; CDR3 DNA: TGCGCCAGCAGCTTGGATCGGGGCACTGAAGCTTTCTTT
V gene: TRBV7-2; D gene: -; clone size: many; J gene: TRBJ1-3; CDR3 protein: CASSPHRVSGNTIYF; CDR3 DNA: TGTGCCAGCAGCCCGCACAGAGTTTCTGGAAACACCATATATTTT
V gene: TRBV5-1; D gene: TRBD2; clone size: -; J gene: TRBJ2-7; CDR3 protein: CASSKAGGSSEQYF; CDR3 DNA: TGCGCCAGCAGCAAAGCGGGGGGCAGCTCCGAGCAGTACTTC
V gene: TRBV18; D gene: -; clone size: -; J gene: TRBJ2-3; CDR3 protein: CASSPRQTDTQYF; CDR3 DNA: TGTGCCAGCTCACCACGACAGACAGATACGCAGTATTTT
V gene: TRBV28; D gene: TRBD1; clone size: -; J gene: TRBJ1-3; CDR3 protein: CASSRSPTGVGNTIYF; CDR3 DNA: TGTGCCAGCAGTCGAAGCCCGACAGGGGTTGGAAACACCATATATTTT
V gene: TRBV6-6; D gene: TRBD1; clone size: -; J gene: TRBJ1-2; CDR3 protein: CASTMTGDGYTF; CDR3 DNA: TGTGCCAGCACCATGACAGGGGATGGCTACACCTTC
V gene: TRBV9; D gene: TRBD1; clone size: -; J gene: TRBJ1-2; CDR3 protein: CASRGTGFGYTF; CDR3 DNA: TGTGCCAGCAGAGGGACAGGGTTTGGCTACACCTTC
V gene: TRBV30; D gene: -; clone size: -; J gene: TRBJ2-2; CDR3 protein: CAWATSGGELFF; CDR3 DNA: TGTGCCTGGGCAACTAGTGGCGGGGAGCTGTTTTTT
V gene: TRBV9; D gene: -; clone size: -; J gene: TRBJ1-1; CDR3 protein: CASSPRTRDTEAFF; CDR3 DNA: TGTGCCAGCAGCCCCCGGACTAGGGACACTGAAGCTTTCTTT
V gene: TRBV6-6; D gene: TRBD2; clone size: few; J gene: TRBJ2-1; CDR3 protein: CASSYRARGGNEQFF; CDR3 DNA: TGTGCCAGCAGTTATCGGGCGCGGGGGGGGAATGAGCAGTTCTTC
V gene: TRBV7-2; D gene: TRBD1; clone size: few; J gene: TRBJ1-2; CDR3 protein: CASSLATGGLYGYTF; CDR3 DNA: TGTGCCAGCAGCTTAGCGACAGGGGGCCTCTATGGCTACACCTTC
V gene: TRBV6-1; D gene: -; clone size: -; J gene: TRBJ2-2; CDR3 protein: CASSEASGNTGELFF; CDR3 DNA: TGTGCCAGCAGTGAAGCTAGCGGGAACACCGGGGAGCTGTTTTTT
V gene: TRBV6-5; D gene: -; clone size: -; J gene: TRBJ1-2; CDR3 protein: CASSYMGETASTGYTF; CDR3 DNA: TGTGCCAGCAGTTACATGGGCGAGACAGCGTCGACGGGCTACACCTTC
V gene: TRBV21-1; D gene: -; clone size: -; J gene: TRBJ2-7; CDR3 protein: CASSKEGGSPYEQYF; CDR3 DNA: TGTGCCAGCAGCAAAGAAGGCGGTAGCCCCTACGAGCAGTACTTC
V gene: TRBV7-2; D gene: TRBD1; clone size: -; J gene: TRBJ2-7; CDR3 protein: CASSLKTGVSHEQYF; CDR3 DNA: TGTGCCAGCAGCTTAAAAACAGGGGTTAGCCACGAGCAGTACTTC